This entry is about one T cell receptor (beta chain). This sample is part of a study of blood T cell repertoires in COVID-19. As for the study in general: The cDNA or gDNA used as material had been derived from T cells, B-cell-depleted T cells, or PBMCs.

Repertoires were generated with immunoSEQ multiplex PCR, while TCRdb's copy carries only in-frame clones and drops some. The sample records about 58,000 clones, roughly 92% being singletons. Sequencing used peripheral blood. The clonotype comes from a man aged 50-59 years with active COVID-19.

CDR3 loop: CASSLAGRGIQYF. The CDR3 DNA follows: TGTGCCAGCAGTTTAGCTGGCAGAGGGATTCAGTACTTC. The genes are TRBV12-3 or TRBV12-4 and TRBJ2-4, with D tentatively TRBD2 (5 bases). The germline V and J ends were trimmed by 0 bases and 10 bases, with 10 bases remaining between them. The CDR3 totals 13 residues.